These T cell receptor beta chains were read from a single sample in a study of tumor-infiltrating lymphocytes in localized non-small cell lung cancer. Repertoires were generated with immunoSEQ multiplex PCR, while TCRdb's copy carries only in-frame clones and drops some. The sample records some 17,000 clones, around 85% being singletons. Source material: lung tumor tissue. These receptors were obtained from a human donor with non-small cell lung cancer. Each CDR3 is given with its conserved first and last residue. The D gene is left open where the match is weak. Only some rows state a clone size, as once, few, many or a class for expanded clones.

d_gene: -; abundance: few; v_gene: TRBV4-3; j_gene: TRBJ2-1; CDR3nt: TGCGCCAGCAGCCAAGGGGATAGTGAAGTTCCGTTCTTC; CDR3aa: CASSQGDSEVPFF
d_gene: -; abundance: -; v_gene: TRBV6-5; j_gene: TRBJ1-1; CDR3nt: TGTGCCAGCAGCCGCACGCGTGGGGTTGAAGCTTTCTTT; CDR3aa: CASSRTRGVEAFF
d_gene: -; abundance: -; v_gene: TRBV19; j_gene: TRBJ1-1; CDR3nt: TGTGCCAGTAGTATTCTAAGGGTGATGAACACTGAAGCTTTCTTT; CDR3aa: CASSILRVMNTEAFF
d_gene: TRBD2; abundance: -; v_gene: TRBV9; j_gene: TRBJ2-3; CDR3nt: TGTGCCAGCAGCTCCTCAGCGGGAGGAGTGAATACGCAGTATTTT; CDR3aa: CASSSSAGGVNTQYF
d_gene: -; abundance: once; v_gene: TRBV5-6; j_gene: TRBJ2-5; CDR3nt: TGTGCCAGCAGCTCGTTCAAGGGGAGAAGGACCCAGTACTTC; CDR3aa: CASSSFKGRRTQYF
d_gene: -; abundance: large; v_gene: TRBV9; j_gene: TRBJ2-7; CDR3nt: TGTGCCAGTAGAGCCTACGAGCAGTACTTC; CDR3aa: CASRAYEQYF
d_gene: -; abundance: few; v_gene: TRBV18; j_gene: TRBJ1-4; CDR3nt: TGTGCCAGCTCACCACAGGGGTCTAATGAAAAACTGTTTTTT; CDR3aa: CASSPQGSNEKLFF
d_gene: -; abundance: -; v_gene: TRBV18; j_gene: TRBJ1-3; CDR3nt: TGTGCCAGCTCACCAAGCGGACGTCGAAACACCATATATTTT; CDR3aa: CASSPSGRRNTIYF
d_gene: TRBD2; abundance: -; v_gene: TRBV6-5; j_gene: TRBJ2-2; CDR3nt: TGTGCCAGCAGTTACACTAGCGGGAGGGACACCGGGGAGCTGTTTTTT; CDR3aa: CASSYTSGRDTGELFF
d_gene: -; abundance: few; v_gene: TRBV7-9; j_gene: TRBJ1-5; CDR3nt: TGTGCCAGCAGCTTTGAAGAGCAGCCCCAGCATTTT; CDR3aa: CASSFEEQPQHF
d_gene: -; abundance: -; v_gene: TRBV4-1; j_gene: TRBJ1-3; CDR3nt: TGCGCCAGCAGCCAAGATTCAGTAGGAAACACCATATATTTT; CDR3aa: CASSQDSVGNTIYF
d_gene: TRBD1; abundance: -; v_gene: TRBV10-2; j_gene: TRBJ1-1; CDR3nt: TGCGCCAGTAGGACAGGGGCCATGTTGGACACTGAAGCTTTCTTT; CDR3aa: CASRTGAMLDTEAFF
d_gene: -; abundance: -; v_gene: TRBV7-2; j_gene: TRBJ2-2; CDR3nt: TGTGCCAGCAGCTGGAATACCGCGGGAACAGCCGGGGAGCTGTTTTTT; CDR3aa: CASSWNTAGTAGELFF
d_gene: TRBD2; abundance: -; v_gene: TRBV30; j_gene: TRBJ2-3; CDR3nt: TGTGCCTGGAGTAGGAGCGGGAGGACATGGGCAGATACGCAGTATTTT; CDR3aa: CAWSRSGRTWADTQYF
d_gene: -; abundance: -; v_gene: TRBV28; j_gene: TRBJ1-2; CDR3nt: TGTGCCAGCAGTTTTTTGGCGGACACAAACTATGGCTACACCTTC; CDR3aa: CASSFLADTNYGYTF
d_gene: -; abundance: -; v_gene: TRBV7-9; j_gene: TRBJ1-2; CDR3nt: TGTGCCAGCACCCGGGACGGGGACTCCGGTGGCTATGGCTACACCTTC; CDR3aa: CASTRDGDSGGYGYTF
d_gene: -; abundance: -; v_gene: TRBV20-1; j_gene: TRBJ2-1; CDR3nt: TGCAGTGCTAGAACCTCATTCGGGCAGTTCTTC; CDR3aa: CSARTSFGQFF
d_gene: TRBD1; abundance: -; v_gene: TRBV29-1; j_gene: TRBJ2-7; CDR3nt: TGCAGCGTTGTGAGGGGGCGAAATTACGAGCAGTACTTC; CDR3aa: CSVVRGRNYEQYF
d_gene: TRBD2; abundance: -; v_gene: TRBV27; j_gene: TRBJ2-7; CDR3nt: TGTGCCAGCAGTTTATCGGGGGGAGGGCGTTACGAGCAGTACTTC; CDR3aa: CASSLSGGGRYEQYF
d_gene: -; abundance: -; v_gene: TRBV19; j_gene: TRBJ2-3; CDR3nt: TGTGCCAGTAGTGTCAGTGGCAGCACAGATACGCAGTATTTT; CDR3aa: CASSVSGSTDTQYF
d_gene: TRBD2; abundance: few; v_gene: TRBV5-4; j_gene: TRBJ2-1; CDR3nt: TGTGCCAGCAGCCAGAAAGCGGGAGGGAGCTCCTACAATGAGCAGTTCTTC; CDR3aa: CASSQKAGGSSYNEQFF
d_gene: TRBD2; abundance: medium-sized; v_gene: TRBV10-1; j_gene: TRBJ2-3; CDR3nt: TGCGCCAGCAGTGAGTCAAGCGGGGGGAGCACAGATACGCAGTATTTT; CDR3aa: CASSESSGGSTDTQYF
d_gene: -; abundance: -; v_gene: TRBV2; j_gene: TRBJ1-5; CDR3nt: TGTGCCAGCAGCGTTAACAGGGTTAGCAATCAGCCCCAGCATTTT; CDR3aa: CASSVNRVSNQPQHF
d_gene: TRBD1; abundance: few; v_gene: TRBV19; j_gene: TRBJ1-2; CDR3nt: TGTGCCAGTAGTATTGTAGGCGGGCAGGGGGAAGGCTACACCTTC; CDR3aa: CASSIVGGQGEGYTF
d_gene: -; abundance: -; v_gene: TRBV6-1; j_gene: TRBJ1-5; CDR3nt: TGTGCCAGGATTTACAGGGTGAGCAATCAGCCCCAGCATTTT; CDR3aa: CARIYRVSNQPQHF
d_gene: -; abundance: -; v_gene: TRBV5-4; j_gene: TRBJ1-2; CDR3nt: TGTGCCAGCAGCACCACAGGGCACTACACCTTC; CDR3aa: CASSTTGHYTF
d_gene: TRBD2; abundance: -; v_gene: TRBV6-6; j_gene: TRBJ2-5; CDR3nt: TGTGCCAGCACCCTCCGGGAGACCGGGGGGGAGACCCAGTACTTC; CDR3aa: CASTLRETGGETQYF
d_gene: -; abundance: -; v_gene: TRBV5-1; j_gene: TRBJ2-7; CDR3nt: TGCGCCAGCAGCTTAGAGGTCCCTGACTCGAAGGACTTC; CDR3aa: CASSLEVPDSKDF
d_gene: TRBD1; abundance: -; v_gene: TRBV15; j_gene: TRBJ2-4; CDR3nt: TGTGCCACCAGCAGAGACCAGACAGGGGCCAAAAACATTCAGTACTTC; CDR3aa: CATSRDQTGAKNIQYF